The 26 T cell receptor beta chains reported below all come from one sample, sequenced in a study of blood T cell repertoires in COVID-19. Data came from immunoSEQ multiplex PCR; TCRdb stores just in-frame clones and leaves some out. The sample consists of almost 85,000 clones, around 82% of them appearing once. Sequencing was done on a sample of peripheral blood. The receptors shown here come from a man older than 75 with active or convalescent COVID-19.

The genes are TRBV4-1 and TRBJ2-7; 13 positions match TRBD2. J lost 4 bases, V lost 4 bases, and 7 bases had no gene match. The CDR3 totals 16 residues. The V gene's germline CDR1 is MGHRA and CDR2 YSYEKL. CDR3 in amino acids: CASSPGLAGRNYEQYF. The DNA of the CDR3 is TGCGCCAGCAGCCCGGGACTAGCGGGGCGGAATTACGAGCAGTACTTC.

The chain combines TRBV19 with TRBJ2-6; 10 nucleotides line up with TRBD1. J was trimmed by 1 base and V by 2 bases; bases with no gene match: 5. Germline V lookup: CDR1 LNHDA, CDR2 SQIVND (reference sequence). The CDR3 runs 18 residues. The CDR3 loop reads CASSITGTGVSGANVLTF. The DNA for the CDR3 is TGTGCCAGTAGTATAACCGGGACAGGGGTGTCTGGGGCCAACGTCCTGACTTTC.

The rearrangement uses TRBV2 and TRBJ1-5, with TRBD1 identical over 9 bases. CDR1 and CDR2 from the germline V gene are SNHLY and FYNNEI. V was clipped by 2 bases and J by 11 bases; unmatched bases: 7. The CDR3 extends over 14 amino acids. The CDR3 region is CASSENLGTGSQHF. The CDR3 coding sequence is TGTGCCAGCAGTGAAAATCTTGGGACAGGGTCCCAGCATTTT. Full variable domain (rest looked up from reference TRBV2 and TRBJ1-5): EPEVTQTPSHQVTQMGQEVILRCVPISNHLYFYWYRQILGQKVEFLVSFYNNEISEKSEIFDDQFSVERPDGSNFTLKIRSTKLEDSAMYFCASSENLGTGSQHFGDGTRLSIL.

The V and J genes are TRBV6-5 and TRBJ2-3, with D possibly being TRBD2 (5 bases). The CDR3 is 14 residues long. The germline V gene encodes CDR1 MNHEY and CDR2 SVGAGI. Deletions cut 0 bases from V and 4 bases from J, with 8 bases between. As DNA, the CDR3 is TGTGCCAGCAGTTACTCGCTAGCTCCAGATACGCAGTATTTT. It encodes CASSYSLAPDTQYF.

This clone came up a few times. The genes are TRBV7-8 and TRBJ1-2; D possibly corresponds to TRBD1 (6 bases). CDR3 length: 13 amino acids. The germline CDR1 and CDR2 sequences are SGHVS and FQNEAQ. V lost 6 bases, J lost 4 bases, and 12 bases lay in between. The CDR3 DNA reads TGTGCCAGCAGTCAGACAGGCACCTATGGCTACACCTTC. The encoded protein is CASSQTGTYGYTF. The full variable domain, with the rest looked up from reference TRBV7-8 and TRBJ1-2, is GAGVSQSPRYKVAKRGQDVALRCDPISGHVSLFWYQQALGQGPEFLTYFQNEAQLDKSGLPSDRFFAERPEGSVSTLKIQRTQQEDSAVYLCASSQTGTYGYTFGSGTRLTVV.

The CDR3 loop reads CATSSKTGYNSPLHF. The CDR3 bases are TGTGCCACCAGCAGCAAGACAGGCTATAATTCACCCCTCCACTTT. The chain is built from TRBV15 and TRBJ1-6; the D gene is possibly TRBD1 (6 bases). CDR1 and CDR2 from the germline V gene are LNHNV and YYDKDF (reference sequence). V lost 3 bases, J lost 3 bases, and 9 bases lay in between. This CDR3 is 15 amino acids long.

The J gene is TRBJ1-5, the V gene TRBV6-4, with D unresolved. The V end lost 2 bases, the J end lost 4 bases, and 12 bases lay between the germline ends. The CDR3 totals 15 residues. The germline V gene has CDR1 MRHNA and CDR2 SNTAGT. The CDR3, as DNA: TGTGCCAGCAGTGACGCCCCGGGTCCTAATCAGCCCCAGCATTTT. This encodes CASSDAPGPNQPQHF.

CDR3: CASSPTWLDGYTF. The CDR3, as DNA: TGTGCCAGCAGCCCCACGTGGCTTGATGGCTACACCTTC. The rearrangement uses TRBV13 and TRBJ1-2; no clear D gene. CDR3 length equals 13 residues. V shed 5 bases and J shed 6 bases, with 13 bases lying between them. Per the germline V gene, CDR1 is PRHDT and CDR2 is FYEKMQ (reference sequence).

The chain joins TRBV19 to TRBJ2-1; 13 bases fit TRBD2. The ends lost 11 bases at V and 3 bases at J; junction bases unmatched: 22. The CDR3 length is 20 residues. Germline-derived CDR1 and CDR2 are LNHDA and SQIVND (reference sequence). The CDR3 nucleotides are TGTGCCTCTATAAAGGGGTCACTAGCGGGAGGGCCGGGGTTCTACAATGAGCAGTTCTTC. Residues: CASIKGSLAGGPGFYNEQFF.

The chain recombines TRBV11-2 with TRBJ2-5, with 11 bases aligning to TRBD2. Germline V gives CDR1 SGHAT, CDR2 FQNNGV. V lost 4 bases and J lost 4; bases outside the gene matches: 5. This CDR3 has 15 residues. Here the CDR3 DNA reads TGTGCCAGCAGCTCCCGAACTAGCGGGGGAGAGACCCAGTACTTC. It codes for CASSSRTSGGETQYF.

V and J are TRBV29-1 and TRBJ2-7; D might be TRBD2 (6 bases). Germline V gene lookup returns CDR1 SQVTM and CDR2 ANQGSEA. Trimming left V 6 bases short and J 1 base short, with 13 bases between. This CDR3 has 13 residues. In nucleotides, the CDR3 is TGCAGCGTAGGTGGGGGGAGTTCCTACGAGCAGTACTTC. As protein: CSVGGGSSYEQYF.

The V and J genes are TRBV3-1 (or the pseudogene TRBV3-2) and TRBJ2-2; 9 nucleotides align to TRBD1. V lost 6 bases and J lost 6; bases outside the gene matches: 2. The CDR3 contains 13 residues. Germline V gene data show CDR1 as LGHDT and CDR2 as YNNKEL (reference sequence). The CDR3 coding sequence is TGTGCCAGCAGAAGACAGGGGGCCGGGGAGCTGTTTTTT. Its protein product is CASRRQGAGELFF.

The chain uses TRBV6-2 or TRBV6-3 and TRBJ2-7, with 7 bases matching TRBD2. The V segment lost 2 bases and the J segment 2 bases; nucleotides outside the gene matches: 9. CDR3 size: 16 residues. The germline V gene has CDR1 MNHEY and CDR2 SVGEGT. CDR3 in amino acids: CASSYVSGIPTYEQYF. The CDR3 DNA is TGTGCCAGCAGTTACGTGAGCGGGATTCCCACCTACGAGCAGTACTTC.

This clone was recorded once. The sample contains more than one DNA sequence encoding this CDR3. The chain employs TRBV19 and TRBJ2-3; TRBD1 might be the D (5 bases). Per germline, CDR1 LNHDA and CDR2 SQIVND (reference sequence). The V gene lost 1 base and the J gene lost 6 bases, with 11 bases spanning the gap. CDR3 length: 14 amino acids. The CDR3 region is CASSIGQGSDTQYF. The CDR3 DNA is TGTGCCAGTAGTATAGGGCAGGGTAGTGATACGCAGTATTTT. Using reference TRBV19 and TRBJ2-3 for the parts outside the CDR3, the full variable domain is DGGITQSPKYLFRKEGQNVTLSCEQNLNHDAMYWYRQDPGQGLRLIYYSQIVNDFQKGDIAEGYSVSREKKESFPLTVTSAQKNPTAFYLCASSIGQGSDTQYFGPGTRLTVL.

The chain combines TRBV4-2 with TRBJ2-5; D may be TRBD1 (5 bases). The length of the CDR3 is 14 residues. Germline CDR1 reads LGHNA; CDR2 reads YNFKEQ. Trimming shortened V by 4 bases and J by 2 bases, and 11 bases separated the two germline ends. The CDR3 region is CASSLQVLQETQYF. The CDR3 DNA reads TGTGCCAGCAGCCTACAGGTACTACAAGAGACCCAGTACTTC.

CDR3 residues: CASSLLSGNTIYF. Here the CDR3 DNA reads TGTGCCAGTAGTTTACTCTCTGGAAACACCATATATTTT. The chain combines TRBV19 with TRBJ1-3; D call uncertain. V was trimmed by 5 bases and J by 0 bases, leaving 5 bases between them. CDR1 and CDR2 from the germline V gene are LNHDA and SQIVND (reference sequence). The CDR3 totals 13 residues.

This clone was seen a single time. This chain links TRBV5-1 with TRBJ2-7, with D possibly TRBD1 on 5 matching bases. V shed 1 base and J shed 4 bases, with 15 bases lying between them. The V gene's germline CDR1 is SGHRS and CDR2 YFSETQ. This CDR3 comprises 15 residues. The CDR3 is CASSLLAGPEYEQYF. CDR3 bases: TGCGCCAGCAGCTTGTTGGCAGGGCCCGAGTACGAGCAGTACTTC.

This sequence joins TRBV2 and TRBJ1-5; D remains ambiguous. CDR3 length: 14 amino acids. Germline CDR1 reads SNHLY; CDR2 reads FYNNEI. V lost 3 bases, J lost 4 bases, and 10 bases lay in between. Here the CDR3 DNA reads TGTGCCAGCAGTGACTGGACTGATAATCAGCCCCAGCATTTT. It yields the protein CASSDWTDNQPQHF. The whole variable domain, filled in from reference TRBV2 and TRBJ1-5, reads EPEVTQTPSHQVTQMGQEVILRCVPISNHLYFYWYRQILGQKVEFLVSFYNNEISEKSEIFDDQFSVERPDGSNFTLKIRSTKLEDSAMYFCASSDWTDNQPQHFGDGTRLSIL.

The chain has TRBV11-1 and TRBJ2-2, with D possibly matching TRBD1 (5 bases). Trimming cost V 6 bases and J 5 bases, with 10 bases left between them. CDR3 length: 13 residues. Germline V gene lookup returns CDR1 SGHAT and CDR2 FQDESV (reference sequence). The CDR3 here is CASRVQGTGELFF. In nucleotides, the CDR3 is TGTGCCAGCAGGGTTCAGGGTACCGGGGAGCTGTTTTTT. The complete variable domain, with remaining parts taken from reference TRBV11-1 and TRBJ2-2, reads EAEVAQSPRYKITEKSQAVAFWCDPISGHATLYWYRQILGQGPELLVQFQDESVVDDSQLPKDRFSAERLKGVDSTLKIQPAELGDSAMYLCASRVQGTGELFFGEGSRLTVL.

The rearrangement links TRBV18 to TRBJ1-5; TRBD1 aligns across 8 bases. Germline loops: CDR1 KGHSH, CDR2 LQKENI. With V trimmed by 2 bases and J by 3 bases, 3 bases remained unmatched. The CDR3 totals 15 residues. The CDR3, as DNA: TGTGCCAGCTCACCAGGACAGGGCCCCAATCAGCCCCAGCATTTT. Its translation is CASSPGQGPNQPQHF.

The chain joins TRBV20-1 to TRBJ1-1, with D perhaps TRBD1 (5 bases). Germline V gives CDR1 DFQATT, CDR2 SNEGSKA (reference sequence). The CDR3 is 14 residues long. V dropped 3 bases and J dropped 5 bases, with 16 bases sitting between them. CDR3 DNA: TGCAGTGCTAGTGGTGGGACTGGGGGGACTGAAGCTTTCTTT. Protein product: CSASGGTGGTEAFF.

This rearrangement joins TRBV11-3 to TRBJ1-1; 7 nucleotides agree with TRBD1. The CDR3 runs 16 residues. Germline V gene lookup returns CDR1 SGHNT and CDR2 YENEEA. The ends lost 5 bases at V and 0 bases at J; junction bases unmatched: 9. The CDR3 DNA reads TGTGCCAGCAGCGCCAACAGGGGCCCCATGAACACTGAAGCTTTCTTT. Translated, it gives CASSANRGPMNTEAFF.

This sequence joins TRBV5-4 and TRBJ1-2; 7 bases agree with TRBD1. Per germline, CDR1 SGHNT and CDR2 YYREEE (reference sequence). Trimming at V came to 0 bases and at J to 4 bases, leaving 12 bases not matched to a gene. This CDR3 region has 17 residues. DNA of the CDR3: TGTGCCAGCAGCTTGGCCGGTCAGGGGGGCCTCCCCTATGGCTACACCTTC. Translated: CASSLAGQGGLPYGYTF.

This sequence joins TRBV29-1 and TRBJ1-1; possible D gene TRBD1, 6 bases. V shed 4 bases and J shed 3 bases, with 12 bases lying between them. The CDR3 is made up of 13 amino acids. CDR1 and CDR2 from the germline V gene are SQVTM and ANQGSEA. The CDR3 here is CSVVRQEDTEAFF. CDR3 nucleotides: TGCAGCGTTGTAAGACAGGAGGACACTGAAGCTTTCTTT.

The chain is built from TRBV3-1 (or the pseudogene TRBV3-2) and TRBJ1-2; D possibly corresponds to TRBD1 (6 bases). CDR1 and CDR2 (germline): LGHDT, YNNKEL (reference sequence). The V and J ends lost 4 bases and 2 bases respectively, with 8 bases between them. This CDR3 is built from 13 residues. For the CDR3, the DNA is TGTGCCAGCAGCCGAGGACAGAACTATGGCTACACCTTC. This codes for CASSRGQNYGYTF.

The rearrangement uses TRBV5-4 and TRBJ2-1, with TRBD1 matching 7 bases. V gave up 4 bases and J gave up 2 bases; unmatched junction bases: 9. Germline-derived CDR1 and CDR2 are SGHNT and YYREEE (reference sequence). This CDR3 is built from 16 residues. The CDR3 region is CASSPTPGQPYNEQFF. The CDR3 DNA is TGTGCCAGCAGCCCCACTCCGGGACAGCCCTACAATGAGCAGTTCTTC.